What follows are 14 T cell receptor beta chains derived from one specimen sequenced in a study of cytomegalovirus exposure and HLA in healthy donors. A multiplex PCR was run with 60 Vbeta primers and 13 Jbeta primers. TCRdb's copy holds only in-frame clones and misses some; the assay was immunoSEQ multiplex PCR. The sample contains approximately 140,000 clones, 75% of which appear only once. The specimen sequenced was PBMCs. The receptor set was obtained from a man aged 35-49 years in good health and CMV-seronegative.

This chain uses TRBV13 with TRBJ2-4, with D perhaps matching TRBD1 (6 bases). CDR3 size: 14 residues. V gave up 3 bases and J gave up 1 base, with 7 bases separating them. Germline lookup yields CDR1 PRHDT and CDR2 FYEKMQ (reference sequence). CDR3 loop: CASSFTGAKNIQYF. CDR3 DNA sequence: TGTGCCAGCAGCTTCACAGGGGCCAAAAACATTCAGTACTTC.

CDR3 sequence reads: CASSPKLRVGNTIYF. The CDR3 DNA reads TGTGCCAGCAGCCCAAAGTTACGAGTTGGAAACACCATATATTTT. The rearrangement links TRBV7-9 to TRBJ1-3; D unclear. The germline V gene has CDR1 SEHNR and CDR2 FQNEAQ (reference sequence). The ends were cut back, 5 bases at V and 3 bases at J, with 14 bases in the middle. This CDR3 spans 15 amino acids.

The chain joins TRBV4-1 to TRBJ1-6, with TRBD1 matching 8 bases. The CDR3 runs to 16 residues. Germline CDR1 MGHRA, CDR2 YSYEKL. The ends lost 4 bases at V and 9 bases at J; junction bases unmatched: 11. DNA for the CDR3: TGCGCCAGCAGCCCACCCCAGGGGGCGAGTAGTTCACCCCTCCACTTT. As protein: CASSPPQGASSSPLHF.

The chain recombines TRBV14 with TRBJ2-6; 8 bases are a match to TRBD1. This CDR3 has 19 residues. Germline CDR1 and CDR2: SGHDN and FVKESK. The V segment lost 1 base and the J segment 0 bases; nucleotides outside the gene matches: 8. The CDR3 protein is CASSQVGGTGHSGANVLTF. CDR3 DNA: TGTGCCAGCAGCCAAGTAGGCGGGACAGGCCACTCTGGGGCCAACGTCCTGACTTTC.

The chain combines TRBV7-3 with TRBJ1-1; a possible D gene is TRBD1 (6 bases). Deletions cut 5 bases from V and 7 bases from J, with 23 bases between. The V gene's germline CDR1 is SGHTA and CDR2 FQGTGA. The CDR3 has 16 amino acids. CDR3 in DNA: TGTGCCAGCAGCCCGAAGCCCGGGGGGCCCGTTATTGAAGCTTTCTTT. It yields the protein CASSPKPGGPVIEAFF.

V gene TRBV19 combines with J gene TRBJ2-3; 16 nucleotides agree with TRBD2. Trimming cost V 7 bases and J 6 bases; bases outside gene matches: 13. The CDR3 spans 18 residues. The germline V gene encodes CDR1 LNHDA and CDR2 SQIVND (reference sequence). The chain's CDR3 is CASTASWGLAGGHDTQYF. As DNA, the CDR3 is TGTGCCAGTACCGCCTCCTGGGGACTAGCGGGGGGGCACGATACGCAGTATTTT.

The rearrangement joins TRBV11-2 to TRBJ2-3; D might be TRBD2 (5 bases). Germline V lookup: CDR1 SGHAT, CDR2 FQNNGV. The CDR3 sequence is 16 residues long. The V gene lost 1 base and the J gene lost 2 bases, with 13 bases spanning the gap. In DNA, the CDR3 is TGTGCCAGCAGCTTAGGTGCCAGCGGAAACACAGATACGCAGTATTTT. This encodes CASSLGASGNTDTQYF.

The V and J genes are TRBV5-1 and TRBJ2-1, with TRBD1 matching 7 bases. V shed 0 bases, J shed 12 bases, and the junction held 6 bases outside the gene matches. CDR3 size: 13 residues. Looked up from germline, CDR1 is SGHRS and CDR2 is YFSETQ. CDR3 bases: TGCGCCAGCAGCTTGGGGGACAGTACCACGCAGTTCTTC. Translating gives CASSLGDSTTQFF. Based on the CDR3 plus reference TRBV5-1 and TRBJ2-1, the full variable domain is KAGVTQTPRYLIKTRGQQVTLSCSPISGHRSVSWYQQTPGQGLQFLFEYFSETQRNKGNFPGRFSGRQFSNSRSEMNVSTLELGDSALYLCASSLGDSTTQFFGPGTRLTVL.

The V call is TRBV18, the J call TRBJ1-6, with D possibly TRBD1 on 6 matching bases. The V end was cut by 4 bases, the J end by 10 bases, with 17 bases between. CDR3 length: 15 residues. Germline V gene sequence: CDR1 KGHSH, CDR2 LQKENI. The CDR3 region has the DNA TGTGCCAGCTCACTAACGGGCATGCAGGGGTCACCCCTCCACTTT. It specifies CASSLTGMQGSPLHF.

The chain links TRBV29-1 to TRBJ1-1, with D hard to call. With 2 bases removed from V and 1 base from J, the gap between germline ends came to 11 bases. The CDR3 totals 14 residues. Germline V gene data show CDR1 as SQVTM and CDR2 as ANQGSEA. The CDR3 loop reads CSVERPNRNTEAFF. The CDR3 DNA is TGCAGCGTTGAACGCCCAAACAGGAACACTGAAGCTTTCTTT.

This clone has a handful of counts. V and J are TRBV7-9 and TRBJ2-7, with TRBD1 matching 9 bases. The trim removed 1 base at V and 1 base at J, leaving 5 bases unmatched. Germline CDR1 and CDR2: SEHNR and FQNEAQ (reference sequence). This CDR3 contains 16 residues. CDR3 sequence: CASSLVLTGGSYEQYF. The CDR3 region has the DNA TGTGCCAGCAGCTTAGTCTTGACAGGGGGATCCTACGAGCAGTACTTC.

This clone was counted only a few times. Other nucleotide sequences from this sample produce the same CDR3. This chain uses TRBV9 with TRBJ2-3, with 12 bases matching TRBD2. The length of the CDR3 is 16 residues. With V trimmed by 0 bases and J by 5 bases, 4 bases remained unmatched. Germline assignment: CDR1 SGDLS and CDR2 YYNGEE. CDR3 bases: TGTGCCAGCAGCGTAGCTAGCGGGGGGGCTGGAGATACGCAGTATTTT. Protein sequence: CASSVASGGAGDTQYF.

The chain joins TRBV2 to TRBJ1-1; no reliable D call. V shed 8 bases and J shed 5 bases, with 15 bases lying between them. The CDR3 has 13 residues. The germline CDR1 and CDR2 sequences are SNHLY and FYNNEI. As DNA, the CDR3 is TGTGCCAGCGGAGAGGGCCGGAGGACTGAAGCTTTCTTT. Translating gives CASGEGRRTEAFF.

This clone was found a few times. This chain joins TRBV10-3 and TRBJ1-2; tentatively, D is TRBD1 (5 bases). Between the trimmed V and J ends, which lost 8 bases and 2 bases, there was a span of 12 bases. This CDR3 region has 13 residues. Germline V lookup: CDR1 ENHRY, CDR2 SYGVKD. CDR3 coding DNA: TGTGCCATCCAAGACAGACAGAACTATGGCTACACCTTC. This gives the protein CAIQDRQNYGYTF.